This T cell receptor (beta chain) was recorded in a study of type 1 regulatory T cells. Study overall: T-allo10 is an in vitro-generated, Tr1-enriched CD4 T cell product specific for alloantigen.

MiXCR, run by TCRdb on the reads, gives a single entry per CDR3 protein. The sample shows some 71,000 distinct CDR3 sequences, under 25% of them seen only once. Findings and caveats of the study: Compared with non-Tr1 cells, Tr1 cells showed a narrower TCR repertoire.

Per germline, CDR1 PRHDT and CDR2 FYEKMQ (reference sequence). The CDR3 has 14 amino acids. The V end was cut by 6 bases, the J end by 2 bases, with 13 bases between. Details on this clonotype: Its antigen remains unknown.

The specimen was cultured type 1 regulatory T (Tr1) cells, either the whole culture or a sorted fraction (not recorded which). This receptor was identified in a human donor in good health. The chain uses TRBV13 and TRBJ2-5; possibly TRBD1 or TRBD2 for D (5 bases each). CDR3 residues: CASSRGRKQETQYF. In nucleotides, the CDR3 is TGTGCCAGCAGTCGGGGACGCAAGCAAGAGACCCAGTACTTC.